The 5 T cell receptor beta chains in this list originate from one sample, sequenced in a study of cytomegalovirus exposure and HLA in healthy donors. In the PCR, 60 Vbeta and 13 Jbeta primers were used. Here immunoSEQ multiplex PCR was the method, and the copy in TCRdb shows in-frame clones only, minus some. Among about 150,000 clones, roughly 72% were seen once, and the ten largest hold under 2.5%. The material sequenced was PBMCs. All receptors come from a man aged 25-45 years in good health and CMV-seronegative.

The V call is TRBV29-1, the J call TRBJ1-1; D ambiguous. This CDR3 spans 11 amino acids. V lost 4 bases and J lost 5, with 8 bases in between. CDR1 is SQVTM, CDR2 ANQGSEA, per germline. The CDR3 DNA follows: TGCAGCGTTGGAGGGTATACTGAAGCTTTCTTT. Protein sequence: CSVGGYTEAFF.

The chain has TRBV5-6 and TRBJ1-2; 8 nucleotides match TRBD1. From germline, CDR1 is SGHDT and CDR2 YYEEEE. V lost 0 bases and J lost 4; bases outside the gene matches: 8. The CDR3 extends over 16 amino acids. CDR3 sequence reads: CASSLATGGFSYGYTF. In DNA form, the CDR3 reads TGTGCCAGCAGCTTGGCTACAGGGGGTTTTAGCTATGGCTACACCTTC.

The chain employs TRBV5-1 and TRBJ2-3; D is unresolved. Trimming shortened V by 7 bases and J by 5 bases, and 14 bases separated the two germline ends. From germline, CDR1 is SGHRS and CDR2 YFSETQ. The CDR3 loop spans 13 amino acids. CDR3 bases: TGCGCCAGCCGATTAAGTTCAGGAGATACGCAGTATTTT. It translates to CASRLSSGDTQYF. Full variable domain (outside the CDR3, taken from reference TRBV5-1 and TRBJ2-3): KAGVTQTPRYLIKTRGQQVTLSCSPISGHRSVSWYQQTPGQGLQFLFEYFSETQRNKGNFPGRFSGRQFSNSRSEMNVSTLELGDSALYLCASRLSSGDTQYFGPGTRLTVL.

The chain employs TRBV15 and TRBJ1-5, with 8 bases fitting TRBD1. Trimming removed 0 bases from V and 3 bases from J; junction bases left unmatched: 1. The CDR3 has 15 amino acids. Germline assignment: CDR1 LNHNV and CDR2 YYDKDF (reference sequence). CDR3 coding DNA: TGTGCCACCAGCAGAGACAGGGGGCCCAATCAGCCCCAGCATTTT. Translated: CATSRDRGPNQPQHF.

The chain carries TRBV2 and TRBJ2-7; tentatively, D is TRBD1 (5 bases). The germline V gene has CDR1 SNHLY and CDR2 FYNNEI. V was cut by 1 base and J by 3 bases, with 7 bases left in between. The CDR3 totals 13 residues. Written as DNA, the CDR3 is TGTGCCAGCAGTGAAGGGACATTCTACGAGCAGTACTTC. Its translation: CASSEGTFYEQYF.